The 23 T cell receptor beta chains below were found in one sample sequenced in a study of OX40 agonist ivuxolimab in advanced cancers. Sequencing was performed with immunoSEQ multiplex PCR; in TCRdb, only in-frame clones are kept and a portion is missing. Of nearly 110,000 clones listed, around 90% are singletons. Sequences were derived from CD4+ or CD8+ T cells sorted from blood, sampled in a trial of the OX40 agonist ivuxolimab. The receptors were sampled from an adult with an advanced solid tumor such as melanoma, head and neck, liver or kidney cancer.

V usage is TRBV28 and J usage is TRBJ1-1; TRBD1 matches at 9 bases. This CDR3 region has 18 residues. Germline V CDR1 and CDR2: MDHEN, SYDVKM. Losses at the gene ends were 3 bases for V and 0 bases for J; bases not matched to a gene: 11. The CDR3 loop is CASSLGPGTGIMNTEAFF. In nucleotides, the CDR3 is TGTGCCAGCAGTTTGGGCCCCGGGACAGGGATCATGAACACTGAAGCTTTCTTT.

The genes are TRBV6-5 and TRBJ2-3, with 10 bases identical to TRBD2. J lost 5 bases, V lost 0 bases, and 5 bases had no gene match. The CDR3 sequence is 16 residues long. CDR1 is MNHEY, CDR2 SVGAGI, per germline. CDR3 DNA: TGTGCCAGCAGTTACTCAGCGGGAGGGCTCGGAGATACGCAGTATTTT. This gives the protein CASSYSAGGLGDTQYF.

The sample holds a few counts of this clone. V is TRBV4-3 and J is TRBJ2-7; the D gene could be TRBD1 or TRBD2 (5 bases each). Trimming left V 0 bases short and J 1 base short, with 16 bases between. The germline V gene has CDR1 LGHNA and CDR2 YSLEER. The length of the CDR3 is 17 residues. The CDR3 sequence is CASSQDNGAHPSYEQYF. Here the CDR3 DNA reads TGCGCCAGCAGCCAAGATAACGGGGCACATCCTTCCTACGAGCAGTACTTC.

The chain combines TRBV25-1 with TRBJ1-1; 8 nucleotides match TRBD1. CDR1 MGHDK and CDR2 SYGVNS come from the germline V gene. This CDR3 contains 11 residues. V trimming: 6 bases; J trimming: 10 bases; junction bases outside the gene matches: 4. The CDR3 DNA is TGTGCCAGCAGCCAGGGGGCGAGAGCTTTCTTT. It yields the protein CASSQGARAFF. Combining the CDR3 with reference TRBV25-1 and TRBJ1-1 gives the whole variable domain EADIYQTPRYLVIGTGKKITLECSQTMGHDKMYWYQQDPGMELHLIHYSYGVNSTEKGDLSSESTVSRIRTEHFPLTLESARPSHTSQYLCASSQGARAFFGQGTRLTVV.

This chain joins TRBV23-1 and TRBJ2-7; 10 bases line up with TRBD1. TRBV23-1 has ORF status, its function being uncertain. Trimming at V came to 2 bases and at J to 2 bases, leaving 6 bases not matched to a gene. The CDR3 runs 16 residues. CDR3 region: CASSQPDRGIPYEQYF. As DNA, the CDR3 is TGCGCCAGCAGTCAACCGGACAGGGGGATCCCCTACGAGCAGTACTTC.

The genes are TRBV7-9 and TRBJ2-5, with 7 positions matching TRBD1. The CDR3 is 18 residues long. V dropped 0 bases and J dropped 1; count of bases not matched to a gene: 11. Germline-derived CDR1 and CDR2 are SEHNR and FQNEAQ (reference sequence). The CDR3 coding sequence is TGTGCCAGCAGCTTAGCCAGGGTGGGTGCAGGGGGCCAAGAGACCCAGTACTTC. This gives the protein CASSLARVGAGGQETQYF.

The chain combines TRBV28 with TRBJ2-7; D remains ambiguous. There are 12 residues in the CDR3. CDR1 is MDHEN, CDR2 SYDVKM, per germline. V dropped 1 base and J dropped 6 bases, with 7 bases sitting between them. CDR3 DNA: TGTGCCAGCAGTTTATATCCCGTCGAGCAGTACTTC. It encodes CASSLYPVEQYF.

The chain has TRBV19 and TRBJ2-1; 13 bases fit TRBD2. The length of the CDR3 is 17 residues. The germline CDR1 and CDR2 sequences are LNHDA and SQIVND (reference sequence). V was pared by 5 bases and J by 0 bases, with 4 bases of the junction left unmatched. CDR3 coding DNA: TGTGCCAGTAGTCCGAGGACTAGCGGGAGCTCCTACAATGAGCAGTTCTTC. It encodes CASSPRTSGSSYNEQFF. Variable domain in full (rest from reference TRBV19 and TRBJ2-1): DGGITQSPKYLFRKEGQNVTLSCEQNLNHDAMYWYRQDPGQGLRLIYYSQIVNDFQKGDIAEGYSVSREKKESFPLTVTSAQKNPTAFYLCASSPRTSGSSYNEQFFGPGTRLTVL.

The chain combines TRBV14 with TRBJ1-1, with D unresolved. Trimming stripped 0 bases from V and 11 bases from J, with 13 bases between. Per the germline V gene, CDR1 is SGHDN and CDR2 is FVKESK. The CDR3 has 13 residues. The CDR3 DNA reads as TGTGCCAGCAGCCAAGATGGGTTCCTTGGTGCTTTCTTT. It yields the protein CASSQDGFLGAFF.

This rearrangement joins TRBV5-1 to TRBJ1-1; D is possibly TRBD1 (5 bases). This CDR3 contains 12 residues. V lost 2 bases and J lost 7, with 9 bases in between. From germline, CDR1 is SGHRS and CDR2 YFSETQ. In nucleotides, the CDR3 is TGCGCCAGCAGCTTCGGAGGGGATGAAGCTTTCTTT. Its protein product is CASSFGGDEAFF.

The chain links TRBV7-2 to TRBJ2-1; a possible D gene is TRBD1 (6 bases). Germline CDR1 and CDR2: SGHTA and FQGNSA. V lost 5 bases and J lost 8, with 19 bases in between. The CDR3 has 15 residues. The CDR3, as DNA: TGTGCCAGCAGCCCAGCTGTAGCAGGGGTCGATGAGCAGTTCTTC. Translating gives CASSPAVAGVDEQFF.

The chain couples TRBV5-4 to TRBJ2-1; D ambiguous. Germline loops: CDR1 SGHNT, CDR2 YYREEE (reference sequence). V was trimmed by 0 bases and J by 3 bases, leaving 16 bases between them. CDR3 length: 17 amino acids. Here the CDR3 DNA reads TGTGCCAGCAGCTTGGCTTTATCATGGGCAGACTACAATGAGCAGTTCTTC. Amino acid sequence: CASSLALSWADYNEQFF.

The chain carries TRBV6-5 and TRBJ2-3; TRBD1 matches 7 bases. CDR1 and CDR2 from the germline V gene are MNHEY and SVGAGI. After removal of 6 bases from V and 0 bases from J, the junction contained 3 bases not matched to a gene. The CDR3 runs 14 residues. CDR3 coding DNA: TGTGCCAGCAGACCGGGACAGAGCACAGATACGCAGTATTTT. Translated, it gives CASRPGQSTDTQYF.

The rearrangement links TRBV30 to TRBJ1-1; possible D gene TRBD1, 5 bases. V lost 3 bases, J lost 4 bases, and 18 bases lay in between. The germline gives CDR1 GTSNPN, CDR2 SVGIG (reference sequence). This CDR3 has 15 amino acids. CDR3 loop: CAWSQTGRAVTEAFF. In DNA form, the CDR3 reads TGTGCCTGGAGCCAAACCGGCAGGGCGGTCACTGAAGCTTTCTTT.

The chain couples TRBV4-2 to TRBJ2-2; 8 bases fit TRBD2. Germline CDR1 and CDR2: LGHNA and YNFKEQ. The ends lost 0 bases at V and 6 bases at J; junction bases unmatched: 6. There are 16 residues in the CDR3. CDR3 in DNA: TGTGCCAGCAGCCAAGAGAGCGGGAGTCCTCCCGGGGAGCTGTTTTTT. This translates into CASSQESGSPPGELFF.

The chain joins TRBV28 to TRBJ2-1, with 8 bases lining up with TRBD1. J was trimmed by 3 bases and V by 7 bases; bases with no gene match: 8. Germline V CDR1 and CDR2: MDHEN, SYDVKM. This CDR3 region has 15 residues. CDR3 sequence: CASIQTGGHYNEQFF. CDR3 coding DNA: TGTGCCAGCATCCAAACAGGGGGGCACTACAATGAGCAGTTCTTC.

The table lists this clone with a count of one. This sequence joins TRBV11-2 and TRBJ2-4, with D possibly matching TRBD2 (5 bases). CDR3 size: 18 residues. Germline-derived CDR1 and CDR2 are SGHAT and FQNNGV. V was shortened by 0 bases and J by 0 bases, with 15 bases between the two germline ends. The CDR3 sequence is CASSLDFGVLEAKNIQYF. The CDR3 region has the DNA TGTGCCAGCAGCTTAGACTTCGGGGTCCTGGAAGCCAAAAACATTCAGTACTTC.

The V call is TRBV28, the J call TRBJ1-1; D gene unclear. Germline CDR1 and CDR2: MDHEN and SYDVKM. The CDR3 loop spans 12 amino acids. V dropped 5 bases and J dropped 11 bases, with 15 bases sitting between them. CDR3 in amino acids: CASSPPGPGAFF. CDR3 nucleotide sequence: TGTGCCAGCAGTCCCCCCGGACCCGGTGCTTTCTTT.

The CDR3 sequence is CAHWTSGTEAFF. The CDR3 DNA reads as TGTGCCCACTGGACATCGGGGACTGAAGCTTTCTTT. This rearrangement joins TRBV6-1 to TRBJ1-1; tentative D call: TRBD1 (5 bases). The V end was cut by 11 bases, the J end by 5 bases, with 15 bases between. Germline V gene lookup returns CDR1 MNHNS and CDR2 SASEGT. The CDR3 is 12 residues long.

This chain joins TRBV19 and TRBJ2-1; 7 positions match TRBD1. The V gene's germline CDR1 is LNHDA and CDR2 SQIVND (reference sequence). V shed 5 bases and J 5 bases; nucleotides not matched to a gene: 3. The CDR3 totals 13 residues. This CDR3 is CASSFGTDNEQFF. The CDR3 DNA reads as TGTGCCAGTAGTTTCGGGACAGACAATGAGCAGTTCTTC.

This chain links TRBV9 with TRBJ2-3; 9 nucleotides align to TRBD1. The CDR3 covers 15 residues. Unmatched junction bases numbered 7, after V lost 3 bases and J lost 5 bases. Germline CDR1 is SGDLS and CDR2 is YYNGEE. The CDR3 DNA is TGTGCCAGCAGCGAAACAGGGGGCAGAGGAGATACGCAGTATTTT. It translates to CASSETGGRGDTQYF. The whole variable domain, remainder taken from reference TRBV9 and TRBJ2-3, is DSGVTQTPKHLITATGQRVTLRCSPRSGDLSVYWYQQSLDQGLQFLIQYYNGEERAKGNILERFSAQQFPDLHSELNLSSLELGDSALYFCASSETGGRGDTQYFGPGTRLTVL.

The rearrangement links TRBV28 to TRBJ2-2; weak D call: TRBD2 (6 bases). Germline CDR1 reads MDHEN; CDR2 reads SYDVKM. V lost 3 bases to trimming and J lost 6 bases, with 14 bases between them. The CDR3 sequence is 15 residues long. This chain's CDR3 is CASSLLDSGAGELFF. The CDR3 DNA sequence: TGTGCCAGCAGTTTGCTGGACTCGGGGGCCGGGGAGCTGTTTTTT.

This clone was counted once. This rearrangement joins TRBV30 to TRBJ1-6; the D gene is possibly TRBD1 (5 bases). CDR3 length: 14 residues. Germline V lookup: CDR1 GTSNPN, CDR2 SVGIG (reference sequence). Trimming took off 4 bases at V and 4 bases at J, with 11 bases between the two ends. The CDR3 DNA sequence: TGTGCCTGGAATGGCCGGGGGTATAATTCACCCCTCCACTTT. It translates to CAWNGRGYNSPLHF.